The rows below give T cell receptor beta chains drawn from one sample of a study of tumor and adjacent non-tumor tissue in lung cancer. MiXCR, run by TCRdb on the multiplex PCR reads, gives a single entry per CDR3 protein. The data hold 100,000 to 120,000 distinct CDR3 sequences, with under 90% observed a single time. Sequences were obtained from lung tumor tissue. These TCRs come from a man aged 65 to 79 with non-small cell lung cancer. Each CDR3 is given with its conserved first and last residue. D genes are given only for firm matches. The size entry is marked missing in some rows and otherwise reads once, few, many or a size class.

cdr3_nt	cdr3_aa	d_call	cdr3_length	v_call	j_call	clone_size
TGTGCCAGCAGTACGGAGGGGAACCAGTATGGTTACACCTTC	CASSTEGNQYGYTF	-	14	TRBV6-1	TRBJ1-2	once
TGCGCCAGCAGACCAGACGGGAGGGGTAACACCGGGGAGATTTTTTTT	CASRPDGRGNTGEIFF	TRBD2	16	TRBV10-2	TRBJ2-2	-
TGTGCCATCAGTGAGCGCGACACTGAGGCTTTATTT	CAISERDTEALF	-	12	TRBV10-3	TRBJ1-1	once
TGTGCCAGCAGTGAGATGCACAATTGGCAAACCGGCTACACCTTC	CASSEMHNWQTGYTF	-	15	TRBV25-1	TRBJ1-2	-
TGCGCCAGCAGTGTAGGGGGGTCGAACACCGGGGAGCTGCTTTTT	CASSVGGSNTGELLF	-	15	TRBV10-1	TRBJ2-2	-
TGTGCCAGCAGCTTACCCCCTAGCTCTGGGGCCAACGTCCTGACTTTC	CASSLPPSSGANVLTF	-	16	TRBV11-2	TRBJ2-6	once
TGTGGCAGCAGTCGTGACACTCATAGCAATCAGCCCCAGCATTTT	CGSSRDTHSNQPQHF	-	15	TRBV4-2	TRBJ1-5	-
-	CASNPVAGGTGELFF	-	15	TRBV11-2	TRBJ2-2	-
TGTAACAGCAGCCAAGATGGGGTTAATGGCTACACCTTC	CNSSQDGVNGYTF	-	13	TRBV4-2	TRBJ1-2	-
TGTGCCAGCAGTATCCGGATGGGGGCAACGGGTCAGCCCCAGTATTTC	CASSIRMGATGQPQYF	-	16	TRBV6-5	TRBJ1-5	-
TGTACCATCAGTAAGACAGGGGCAAAGGCTGAAGCTTTCTTT	CTISKTGAKAEAFF	TRBD1	14	TRBV10-3	TRBJ1-1	-
TGTGCCAGCAGTTACTCGATTGGGGGTATAAGAGCGAGCAATCAGCCCCAGCTTTTT	CASSYSIGGIRASNQPQLF	-	19	TRBV6-2/TRBV6-3	TRBJ1-5	-
TGCGCCAACAGGAATGCAACTAATGAAGAGCTGTTTTTT	CANRNATNEELFF	-	13	TRBV5-1	TRBJ1-4	once
TGTGCCAGCAGCGCCGTCGCGACCGGGGAGCTGTTTTTT	CASSAVATGELFF	-	13	TRBV7-9	TRBJ2-2	many
TGCAGCGGAGTTGGGAGCTCCTATAATGAGCAGTTCTTC	CSGVGSSYNEQFF	-	13	TRBV29-1	TRBJ2-1	-
TGCAGCGTTCTCCAATCGGGAGCCTATGGCTACACCTTT	CSVLQSGAYGYTF	-	13	TRBV29-1	TRBJ1-2	-
TGTACCAGCAGGGGGGACAGGGCTGTCACCTACGAGCATTACTTC	CTSRGDRAVTYEHYF	TRBD1	15	TRBV6-1	TRBJ2-7	-
TGTGCCAGCAGTTTAGGTATCGGGGGTTGCCTCTATAATGAGCAGTTCTTC	CASSLGIGGCLYNEQFF	-	17	TRBV12-3/TRBV12-4	TRBJ2-1	-
TGTGCCAACAGCCCTGCCCTGACAGGGGCCTACTCTGGGGCCAACGTCCTGACTTTC	CANSPALTGAYSGANVLTF	TRBD1	19	TRBV14	TRBJ2-6	few
TGTGCCAGCAAGGCAGGGGTTAACACTGAAGCTTTCTTT	CASKAGVNTEAFF	-	13	TRBV6-5	TRBJ1-1	many
TGCACCAGCAGAGGCGACACAGATACGCAGTATTTT	CTSRGDTDTQYF	-	12	TRBV6-5	TRBJ2-3	-
TGTAGTGCTAGGGGCCGGGACAGGAGTTTCTATGGCTACACCTTC	CSARGRDRSFYGYTF	TRBD1	15	TRBV20-1	TRBJ1-2	-
TGTGCCAGCAGCCCAGGCACAGATACGCAGTATTTT	CASSPGTDTQYF	-	12	TRBV9	TRBJ2-3	-
TGTGCCACACAACTGGGACAGGGTAACGGCAATCAGCCCCAGCATTTT	CATQLGQGNGNQPQHF	TRBD1	16	TRBV2	TRBJ1-5	-
TGTGCCAGCAGTAATTCCGGGCCCCGGGGCCACGAACAGTACTTC	CASSNSGPRGHEQYF	-	15	TRBV6-5	TRBJ2-7	-
TGCGCCAGCAGCCAAGATGCGGGGGCAGGGGAGCTGTTTTTT	CASSQDAGAGELFF	-	14	TRBV4-3	TRBJ2-2	-
TGTGACAGCACCGAAGGTCGACGGCGCACTGAAGCTTTCTTT	CDSTEGRRRTEAFF	-	14	TRBV6-1	TRBJ1-1	-
TGTGCCAGCAGTTACACGATGACAGTAGGCCAGCAGGATACACAGTATTTT	CASSYTMTVGQQDTQYF	-	17	TRBV6-2/TRBV6-3	TRBJ2-3	-
TGCGCCAGCAGTCATCGGGGGCGCGCAGATACGCATTATTTT	CASSHRGRADTHYF	-	14	TRBV10-2	TRBJ2-3	-
TGCGCCAGCACCGTAGCGGGCCCCGGGGAGCTGTTTTTT	CASTVAGPGELFF	TRBD2	13	TRBV5-1	TRBJ2-2	many
TGTGCCAGCAGCAAGACTGGGGATAGTAATTCACCCATCCACTTT	CASSKTGDSNSPIHF	-	15	TRBV5-4	TRBJ1-6	once
TGTGCCAGCAACCCTACCCTGACAGGGGCCTACTCTGGGGCCAACGTCCTCACTTTC	CASNPTLTGAYSGANVLTF	TRBD1	19	TRBV14	TRBJ2-6	-
TGTGCCAACAGCTCGACAGTGAACACCGGGGAGCTGTTTTTT	CANSSTVNTGELFF	-	14	TRBV7-3	TRBJ2-2	-
TGCGCCAGCCACACCGTCGGTGAAGCTTTCTTC	CASHTVGEAFF	-	11	TRBV5-1	TRBJ1-1	few
TGTGCCAGCAGCTTGGGACTAGCGGGGGATATCAATCAGCAGTTCTTC	CASSLGLAGDINQQFF	TRBD2	16	TRBV5-4	TRBJ2-1	-
TGCAGCGCTTCTGAAAGGTACTACTACGAGCAGTACTTC	CSASERYYYEQYF	-	13	TRBV29-1	TRBJ2-7	-
TGCGCCAGCAGTAGAGGCGAATCCTCTTACAATGAGCAGTTCTTC	CASSRGESSYNEQFF	-	15	TRBV10-1	TRBJ2-1	once
TGTGCCGGCAGCCTGGACAGTCAGTCTGGGGAGCTGTTTTTC	CAGSLDSQSGELFF	-	14	TRBV11-2	TRBJ2-2	-